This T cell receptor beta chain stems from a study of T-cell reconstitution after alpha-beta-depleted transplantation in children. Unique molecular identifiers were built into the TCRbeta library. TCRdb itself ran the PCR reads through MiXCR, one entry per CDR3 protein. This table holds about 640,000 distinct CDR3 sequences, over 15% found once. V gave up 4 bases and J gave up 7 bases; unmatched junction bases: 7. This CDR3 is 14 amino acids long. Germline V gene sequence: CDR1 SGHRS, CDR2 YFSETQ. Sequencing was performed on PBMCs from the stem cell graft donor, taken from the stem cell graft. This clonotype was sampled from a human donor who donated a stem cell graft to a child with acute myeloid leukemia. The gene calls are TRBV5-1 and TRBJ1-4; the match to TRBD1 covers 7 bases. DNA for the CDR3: TGCGCCAGCAGCACGACAGGGTTCGTTGAAAAACTGTTTTTT. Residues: CASSTTGFVEKLFF.